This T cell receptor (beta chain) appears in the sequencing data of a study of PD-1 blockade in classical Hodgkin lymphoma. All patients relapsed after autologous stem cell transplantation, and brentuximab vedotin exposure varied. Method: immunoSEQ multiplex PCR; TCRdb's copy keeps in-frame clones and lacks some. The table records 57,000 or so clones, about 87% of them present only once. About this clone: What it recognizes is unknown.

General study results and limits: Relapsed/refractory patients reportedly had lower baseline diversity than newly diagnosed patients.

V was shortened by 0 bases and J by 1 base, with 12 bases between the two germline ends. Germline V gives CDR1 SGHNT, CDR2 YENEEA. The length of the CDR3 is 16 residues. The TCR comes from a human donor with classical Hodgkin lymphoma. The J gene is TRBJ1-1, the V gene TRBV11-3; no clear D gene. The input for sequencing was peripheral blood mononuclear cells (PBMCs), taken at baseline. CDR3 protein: CASSLDGREGNTEAFF. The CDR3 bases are TGTGCCAGCAGCTTAGATGGAAGGGAGGGGAACACTGAAGCTTTCTTT.